Listed below are T cell receptor beta chains from one sample, sequenced in a study of lung T cells in sarcoidosis with Löfgren's syndrome. Each CDR3 protein is one row after TCRdb ran MiXCR on the reads. The data contain about 63,000 distinct CDR3 sequences, 20% to 25% of them singletons. Sequencing was done on a sample of CD4+ T cells from PBMCs. All receptors derive from a human donor with sarcoidosis (Löfgren's syndrome or another form), or a control subject (not recorded which). Each CDR3 is given with its conserved first and last residue. Fields, in order: D gene, clone size, J gene, V gene, CDR3 protein, CDR3 DNA. The D gene is left open where the match is weak. Rows give clone size only sometimes, using once, few, many, or a class for an expanded clone.

>TRBD2|many|TRBJ2-7|TRBV7-2
CASTLRAGGPYEQYF
TGTGCCAGCACCCTCCGGGCGGGAGGGCCCTACGAGCAGTACTTC
>TRBD1|-|TRBJ2-7|TRBV5-4
CASSSRDRGSDEQYF
TGTGCCAGCAGCTCCCGGGACAGGGGCTCCGACGAGCAGTACTTC
>TRBD2|many|TRBJ2-1|TRBV4-2
CASSQSLAGGQTEQFF
TGTGCCAGCAGCCAATCTCTAGCGGGAGGGCAAACTGAGCAGTTCTTC
>-|-|TRBJ2-2|TRBV7-9
CASSLARTNGPTAGELFF
TGTGCCAGCAGCTTAGCCAGAACAAATGGGCCCACGGCCGGGGAGCTGTTTTTT
>-|-|TRBJ2-1|TRBV20-1
CSAPALGNPSYNEQFF
TGCAGTGCTCCCGCTCTCGGGAACCCTTCCTACAATGAGCAGTTCTTC
>TRBD1|many|TRBJ2-3|TRBV7-9
CASRGAGGLADTQYF
TGTGCCAGCCGGGGCGCAGGGGGATTGGCAGATACGCAGTATTTT
>TRBD1|few|TRBJ1-5|TRBV2
CASTGTADNQPQHF
TGTGCCAGCACAGGGACAGCGGACAATCAGCCCCAGCATTTT
>-|many|TRBJ1-1|TRBV24-1
CATSDLNGSDTEAFF
TGTGCCACCAGTGATTTAAACGGGAGTGACACTGAAGCTTTCTTT
>-|many|TRBJ2-1|TRBV7-2
CASSFSLAGSYNEQFF
TGTGCCAGCAGCTTTAGTCTGGCGGGCTCCTACAATGAGCAGTTCTTC
>TRBD1|many|TRBJ1-2|TRBV6-1
CASRAGTAYGYTF
TGTGCCAGCAGGGCCGGGACAGCCTATGGCTACACCTTC
>-|many|TRBJ1-3|TRBV20-1
CSARDRSSGNTIYF
TGCAGTGCTAGAGACAGGAGCTCTGGAAACACCATATATTTT
>TRBD1|-|TRBJ1-1|TRBV5-1
CASRKQGANTEAFF
TGCGCCAGCAGAAAACAGGGGGCAAACACTGAAGCTTTCTTT
>TRBD1|many|TRBJ1-6|TRBV6-2/TRBV6-3
CASSYSSLSTGGSPLHF
TGTGCCAGCAGTTACTCGTCTCTGAGCACAGGGGGTTCACCCCTCCACTTT
>TRBD1|many|TRBJ1-2|TRBV20-1
CSAHRQGEGYTF
TGCAGTGCTCACAGACAGGGTGAAGGCTACACCTTC
>-|many|TRBJ2-3|TRBV28
CASSFGQLAPDTQYF
TGTGCCAGCAGTTTCGGCCAACTAGCCCCAGATACGCAGTATTTT
>-|many|TRBJ1-1|TRBV7-8
CASSPNLSGGWTEAFF
TGTGCCAGCAGCCCCAACCTATCCGGTGGGTGGACTGAAGCTTTCTTT
>-|few|TRBJ2-5|TRBV7-9
CASSLDRTGRLQETQYF
TGTGCCAGCAGCTTGGATCGAACAGGGCGTCTTCAAGAGACCCAGTACTTC
>-|-|TRBJ2-5|TRBV20-1
CSARDGSPQETQYF
TGCAGTGCTAGAGATGGGAGTCCCCAAGAGACCCAGTACTTC